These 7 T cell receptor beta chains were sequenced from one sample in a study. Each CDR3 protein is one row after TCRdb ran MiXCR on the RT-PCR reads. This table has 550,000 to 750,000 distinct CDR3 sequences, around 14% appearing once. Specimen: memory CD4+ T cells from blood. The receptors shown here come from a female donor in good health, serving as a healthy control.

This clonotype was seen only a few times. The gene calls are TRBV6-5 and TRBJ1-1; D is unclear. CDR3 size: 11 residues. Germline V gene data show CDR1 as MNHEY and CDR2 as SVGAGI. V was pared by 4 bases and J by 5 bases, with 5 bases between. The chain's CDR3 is CASSSLTEAFF. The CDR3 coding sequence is TGTGCCAGCAGTTCGCTTACTGAAGCTTTCTTT.

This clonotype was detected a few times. DNA for the CDR3: TGTGCCAGCAGGCTCCTAGCGGGGGTCAAAAACATTCAGTACTTC. This sequence encodes CASRLLAGVKNIQYF. V and J are TRBV6-2 or TRBV6-3 and TRBJ2-4; 10 bases align to TRBD2. CDR1 MNHEY and CDR2 SVGEGT come from the germline V gene. The J segment lost 3 bases and the V segment lost 6 bases, leaving 5 bases of the junction unmatched. This CDR3 comprises 15 residues.

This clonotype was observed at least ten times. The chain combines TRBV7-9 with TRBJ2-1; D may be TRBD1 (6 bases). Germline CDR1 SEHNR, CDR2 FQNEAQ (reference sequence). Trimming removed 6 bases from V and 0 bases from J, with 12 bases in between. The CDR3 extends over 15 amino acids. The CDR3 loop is CASSARGSSYNEQFF. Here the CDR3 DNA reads TGTGCCAGCAGTGCTAGGGGGAGCTCCTACAATGAGCAGTTCTTC.

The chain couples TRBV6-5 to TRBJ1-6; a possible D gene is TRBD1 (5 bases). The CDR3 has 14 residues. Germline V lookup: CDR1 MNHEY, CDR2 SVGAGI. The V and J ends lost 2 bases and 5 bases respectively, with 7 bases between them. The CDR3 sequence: CASSYQGHNSPLHF. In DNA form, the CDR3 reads TGTGCCAGCAGTTACCAGGGCCATAATTCACCCCTCCACTTT.

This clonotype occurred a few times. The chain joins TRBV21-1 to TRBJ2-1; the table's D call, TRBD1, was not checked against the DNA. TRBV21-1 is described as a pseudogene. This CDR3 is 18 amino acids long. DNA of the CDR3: TGTGCCAGCAGATGGGGACGAACCCCTTCTTTACCTAACAATGAGCAGTTCTTC. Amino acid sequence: CASRWGRTPSLPNNEQFF.

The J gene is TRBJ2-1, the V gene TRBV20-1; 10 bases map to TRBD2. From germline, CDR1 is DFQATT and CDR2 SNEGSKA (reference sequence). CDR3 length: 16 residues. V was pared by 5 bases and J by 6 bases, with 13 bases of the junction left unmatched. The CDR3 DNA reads TGCAGTGCTCGTCCCCTTCAGCGGGAGGGTGTCAATGAGCAGTTCTTC. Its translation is CSARPLQREGVNEQFF.

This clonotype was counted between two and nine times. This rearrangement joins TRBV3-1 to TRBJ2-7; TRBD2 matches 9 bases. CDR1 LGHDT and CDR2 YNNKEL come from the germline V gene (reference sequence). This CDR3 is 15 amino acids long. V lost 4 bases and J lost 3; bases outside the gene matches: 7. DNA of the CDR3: TGTGCCAGCAGCCGGGGGGTAGCGGGAGTCTACGAGCAGTACTTC. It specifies CASSRGVAGVYEQYF.